Shown below are 27 T cell receptor beta chains from a single sample sequenced in a study of cytomegalovirus exposure and HLA in healthy donors. The study ran its PCR with 60 Vbeta and 13 Jbeta primers. The method was immunoSEQ multiplex PCR; TCRdb's version includes in-frame clones alone and lacks a portion of them. The sample includes roughly 100,000 clones, approximately 83% of them seen just once. Sequencing input: PBMCs. The receptor source for this set is a man aged 50 or older in good health and CMV-seronegative.

This rearrangement joins TRBV27 to TRBJ2-1; possibly TRBD1 for D (6 bases). The CDR3 sequence is 16 residues long. Germline lookup yields CDR1 MNHEY and CDR2 SMNVEV (reference sequence). Trimming pared 1 base from V and 0 bases from J, leaving 10 bases between. Written as DNA, the CDR3 is TGTGCCAGCAGTTTATATTACAGGGACTCCTACAATGAGCAGTTCTTC. Translation: CASSLYYRDSYNEQFF.

The chain has TRBV29-1 and TRBJ2-3, with D hard to call. With 3 bases removed from V and 3 bases from J, the gap between germline ends came to 4 bases. Germline loops: CDR1 SQVTM, CDR2 ANQGSEA. The CDR3 has 11 residues. The CDR3 DNA is TGCAGCGTTGATCAGACAGATACGCAGTATTTT. Residues: CSVDQTDTQYF.

The chain joins TRBV6-5 to TRBJ1-4; TRBD1 matches 7 bases. Per the germline V gene, CDR1 is MNHEY and CDR2 is SVGAGI. The CDR3 has 15 residues. V shed 0 bases, J shed 6 bases, and the junction held 4 bases outside the gene matches. This CDR3 is CASSYSGGDYEKLFF. The DNA of the CDR3 is TGTGCCAGCAGTTACTCAGGGGGCGACTATGAAAAACTGTTTTTT.

The chain joins TRBV28 to TRBJ1-1; D gene unclear. Trimming removed 3 bases at V and 1 base at J, with 6 bases between. The CDR3 length is 13 residues. Germline assignment: CDR1 MDHEN and CDR2 SYDVKM. As DNA, the CDR3 is TGTGCCAGCAGTTTTAACAGGAACACTGAAGCTTTCTTT. The encoded protein is CASSFNRNTEAFF.

The rearrangement joins TRBV5-5 to TRBJ2-6; D is unclear. The CDR3 contains 15 residues. The germline gives CDR1 SGHKS, CDR2 YYEKEE (reference sequence). Trimming cost V 0 bases and J 2 bases, with 6 bases left between them. The chain's CDR3 is CASSLDQAGANVLTF. The DNA for the CDR3 is TGTGCCAGCAGCTTGGACCAGGCTGGGGCCAACGTCCTGACTTTC.

The chain couples TRBV5-1 to TRBJ2-2, with a tentative D call TRBD2 (6 bases). The germline CDR1 and CDR2 sequences are SGHRS and YFSETQ. Trimming stripped 0 bases from V and 4 bases from J, with 16 bases between. The CDR3 consists of 17 residues. The CDR3 nucleotides read TGCGCCAGCAGCTTGGACGGGGGACCCCGGGGCACCGGGGAGCTGTTTTTT. The encoded protein is CASSLDGGPRGTGELFF.

The chain combines TRBV19 with TRBJ1-5, with D tentatively TRBD1 (5 bases). The V gene lost 4 bases and the J gene lost 2 bases, with 15 bases spanning the gap. CDR1 and CDR2 from the germline V gene are LNHDA and SQIVND (reference sequence). The CDR3 is 16 residues long. CDR3 sequence (DNA): TGTGCCAGTAGTAAAAACACGGGGGGGGGCAATCAGCCCCAGCATTTT. Protein: CASSKNTGGGNQPQHF.

This chain uses TRBV5-5 with TRBJ1-5, with D possibly matching TRBD1 (6 bases). Looked up from germline, CDR1 is SGHKS and CDR2 is YYEKEE (reference sequence). This CDR3 comprises 13 residues. The V and J ends lost 6 bases and 7 bases respectively, with 14 bases between them. In DNA form, the CDR3 reads TGTGCCAGCACCCTGGGGGACACGCAGCCCCAGCATTTT. Its translation is CASTLGDTQPQHF.

This chain's CDR3 is CASRRGQGASYEQYF. Here the CDR3 DNA reads TGTGCCAGCAGAAGGGGACAGGGGGCATCCTACGAGCAGTACTTC. The chain has TRBV6-1 and TRBJ2-7; 12 positions match TRBD1. Germline V gene sequence: CDR1 MNHNS, CDR2 SASEGT. The CDR3 loop spans 15 amino acids. Germline trimming cut 6 bases from V and 1 base from J; bases unmatched to any gene: 4.

The chain combines TRBV6-1 with TRBJ1-4; TRBD1 might be the D (5 bases). The germline gives CDR1 MNHNS, CDR2 SASEGT. Trimming shortened V by 8 bases and J by 7 bases, and 17 bases separated the two germline ends. This CDR3 is 14 amino acids long. CDR3 amino acids: CASGQQDGSEKLFF. DNA of the CDR3: TGTGCCAGCGGCCAACAGGATGGTTCTGAAAAACTGTTTTTT.

J is TRBJ2-1 and V is TRBV28, with D possibly matching TRBD1 (7 bases). Germline CDR1 MDHEN, CDR2 SYDVKM. V gave up 2 bases and J gave up 6 bases, with 11 bases separating them. The CDR3 has 14 residues. This CDR3 reads CASSLMQGGNEQFF. In DNA form, the CDR3 reads TGTGCCAGCAGTTTAATGCAGGGGGGCAATGAGCAGTTCTTC.

Turning to this clone: The sample carries other DNA sequences with the same CDR3. The CDR3 DNA is TGCGCCAGCAGCCCTGACAGTTACAATGAGCAGTTCTTC. Translating it yields CASSPDSYNEQFF. The rearrangement joins TRBV5-1 to TRBJ2-1, with a tentative D call TRBD1 (5 bases). The V gene's germline CDR1 is SGHRS and CDR2 YFSETQ. This CDR3 has 13 residues. With 4 bases removed from V and 4 bases from J, the gap between germline ends came to 9 bases.

The chain employs TRBV5-4 and TRBJ1-2, with unresolved D. V was shortened by 3 bases and J by 0 bases, with 15 bases between the two germline ends. Germline CDR1 SGHNT, CDR2 YYREEE (reference sequence). The CDR3 sequence is 16 residues long. This chain's CDR3 is CASSSNLSSANYGYTF. The CDR3 DNA follows: TGTGCCAGCAGCTCCAACTTAAGTAGTGCTAACTATGGCTACACCTTC.

The chain uses TRBV9 and TRBJ2-6; the match to TRBD1 covers 8 bases. Germline CDR1 reads SGDLS; CDR2 reads YYNGEE. The CDR3 extends over 18 amino acids. The J segment lost 1 base and the V segment lost 3 bases, leaving 9 bases of the junction unmatched. The CDR3 coding sequence is TGTGCCAGCAGCGCTCCCAGGGGGCGTTTGTCTGGGGCCAACGTCCTGACTTTC. It encodes CASSAPRGRLSGANVLTF.

This chain links TRBV28 with TRBJ1-1; possibly TRBD1 for D (6 bases). This CDR3 region has 16 residues. Trimming took off 5 bases at V and 1 base at J, with 17 bases between the two ends. Germline assignment: CDR1 MDHEN and CDR2 SYDVKM. Written as DNA, the CDR3 is TGTGCCAGCAGTCTTAATTCCGGGACACAGAACACTGAAGCTTTCTTT. Translating gives CASSLNSGTQNTEAFF.

V and J are TRBV2 and TRBJ1-4; TRBD1 is a possible D gene (6 bases). Looked up from germline, CDR1 is SNHLY and CDR2 is FYNNEI. V was clipped by 8 bases and J by 4 bases, with 11 bases between them. The CDR3 totals 13 residues. The CDR3 spells CASLGQFNEKLFF. The CDR3 DNA follows: TGTGCCAGCCTGGGACAATTTAATGAAAAACTGTTTTTT.

The chain recombines TRBV11-2 with TRBJ1-1; D possibly corresponds to TRBD1 (6 bases). CDR1 SGHAT and CDR2 FQNNGV come from the germline V gene. CDR3 length: 14 residues. Trimming stripped 2 bases from V and 6 bases from J, with 13 bases between. The CDR3 protein is CASSLLGAGAEAFF. In nucleotides, the CDR3 is TGTGCCAGCAGCTTACTGGGGGCGGGCGCTGAAGCTTTCTTT.

This CDR3 is CASSSGRFSNEQFF. The CDR3 bases are TGTGCCAGTAGTAGCGGGAGGTTCTCCAATGAGCAGTTCTTC. The chain recombines TRBV19 with TRBJ2-1; 8 bases match TRBD2. The CDR3 loop spans 14 amino acids. CDR1 LNHDA and CDR2 SQIVND come from the germline V gene (reference sequence). With V trimmed by 4 bases and J by 6 bases, 5 bases remained unmatched.

J is TRBJ2-1 and V is TRBV6-6, with D maybe TRBD2 (5 bases). V lost 7 bases and J lost 6, with 10 bases in between. The CDR3 is 12 residues long. Germline V lookup: CDR1 MNHNY, CDR2 SVGAGI (reference sequence). CDR3 bases: TGTGCCAGCACCGAAACTAGCAATGAGCAGTTCTTC. It yields the protein CASTETSNEQFF.

The chain combines TRBV2 with TRBJ2-5; TRBD2 is a possible D gene (5 bases). V was pared by 2 bases and J by 5 bases, with 15 bases between. The CDR3 runs 15 residues. Germline lookup yields CDR1 SNHLY and CDR2 FYNNEI. The CDR3 is CASSEISWGDETQYF. CDR3 nucleotides: TGTGCCAGCAGTGAAATTTCGTGGGGAGACGAGACCCAGTACTTC.

The rearrangement joins TRBV7-3 to TRBJ2-5, with 15 bases matching TRBD2. CDR1 is SGHTA and CDR2 is FQGTGA in the germline V gene. This CDR3 has 15 amino acids. V lost 5 bases to trimming and J lost 5 bases; unmatched junction nucleotides: 3. CDR3 in amino acids: CASSPGLAGGETQYF. CDR3 DNA: TGTGCCAGCAGCCCGGGACTAGCGGGAGGTGAGACCCAGTACTTC.

This sequence joins TRBV19 and TRBJ1-5, with D possibly TRBD1 on 6 matching bases. This CDR3 has 16 amino acids. Trimming took 4 bases from V and 3 from J, leaving 16 bases between them. Germline V gives CDR1 LNHDA, CDR2 SQIVND (reference sequence). The CDR3 loop is CASSTLRTVDNQPQHF. CDR3 DNA sequence: TGTGCCAGTAGTACCCTTCGGACAGTTGACAATCAGCCCCAGCATTTT.

This chain connects TRBV6-5 to TRBJ2-1, with TRBD2 matching 8 bases. V gave up 6 bases and J gave up 6 bases; unmatched junction bases: 10. The CDR3 runs to 15 residues. The V gene's germline CDR1 is MNHEY and CDR2 SVGAGI. CDR3 protein: CASRSSGLNPNEQFF. CDR3 nucleotides: TGTGCCAGCAGATCTAGCGGGTTGAATCCCAATGAGCAGTTCTTC.

This clone was seen only a few times. The chain employs TRBV4-3 and TRBJ1-1, with D hard to call. Trimming removed 4 bases from V and 0 bases from J, with 12 bases in between. There are 15 residues in the CDR3. CDR1 and CDR2 from the germline V gene are LGHNA and YSLEER. The CDR3 loop is CASSRGRELNTEAFF. As DNA, the CDR3 is TGCGCCAGCAGCCGAGGTCGGGAGTTGAACACTGAAGCTTTCTTT.

CDR3 region: CSALDRGAEAFF. The CDR3 DNA reads TGCAGCGCCTTGGACAGGGGCGCTGAAGCTTTCTTT. The rearrangement uses TRBV29-1 and TRBJ1-1; 9 bases line up with TRBD1. The V segment lost 7 bases and the J segment 6 bases; nucleotides outside the gene matches: 6. This CDR3 contains 12 residues. Germline V CDR1 and CDR2: SQVTM, ANQGSEA.

The chain uses TRBV5-6 and TRBJ2-7; tentatively, D is TRBD1 (5 bases). CDR1 SGHDT and CDR2 YYEEEE come from the germline V gene. The CDR3 runs to 16 residues. Trimming stripped 2 bases from V and 2 bases from J, with 17 bases between. The CDR3 protein is CASSLDGLTEAYEQYF. In nucleotides, the CDR3 is TGTGCCAGCAGCTTAGATGGGTTGACAGAAGCCTACGAGCAGTACTTC.

The chain carries TRBV27 and TRBJ1-3, with 9 bases that match TRBD1. The V segment lost 6 bases and the J segment 1 base; nucleotides outside the gene matches: 7. The germline CDR1 and CDR2 sequences are MNHEY and SMNVEV (reference sequence). The CDR3 has 16 amino acids. CDR3 amino acids: CASSATGGWSGNTIYF. In DNA form, the CDR3 reads TGTGCCAGCAGCGCCACAGGGGGCTGGTCTGGAAACACCATATATTTT.